This entry lists 18 T cell receptor beta chains sequenced from one sample in a study of Graves' ophthalmopathy and Graves' hyperthyroidism. Amplification of the TCR beta CDR3 regions used RNA transcripts (as template). Second-round multiplex PCR came after first-round RT-PCR with HTBI primers. MiXCR was run by TCRdb on the multiplex PCR reads, yielding one entry per CDR3 protein. The repertoire holds 660,000 or so distinct CDR3 sequences, with roughly 39% as singletons. Material: peripheral blood. The receptors derive from an adult man with Graves' ophthalmopathy.

V gene TRBV20-1 combines with J gene TRBJ1-2; no definite D call. Trimming took 2 bases from V and 4 from J, leaving 5 bases between them. CDR3 length equals 11 residues. Germline assignment: CDR1 DFQATT and CDR2 SNEGSKA (reference sequence). The DNA of the CDR3 is TGCAGTGCTAGACCGGTCTATGGCTACACCTTC. Protein: CSARPVYGYTF.

In the case of this clonotype: A much more abundant neighbour one base away suggests this may be a read error. V and J are TRBV20-1 and TRBJ2-5; D might be TRBD1 (6 bases). The V and J ends lost 4 bases and 9 bases respectively, with 18 bases between them. Germline V gives CDR1 DFQATT, CDR2 SNEGSKA (reference sequence). The CDR3 spans 13 residues. CDR3 DNA: TGCAGTGCTAAGAAACCAGGGGTGGAGGCCCAGTACTTC. This encodes CSAKKPGVEAQYF.

At least ten counts were recorded for this clonotype. The V and J genes are TRBV7-8 and TRBJ1-2, with 8 bases identical to TRBD1. CDR3 length: 13 residues. The trim removed 5 bases at V and 6 bases at J, leaving 5 bases unmatched. Germline V gene sequence: CDR1 SGHVS, CDR2 FQNEAQ. The CDR3 sequence is CASSLTGENGYTF. The DNA for the CDR3 is TGTGCCAGCAGCCTGACAGGGGAGAATGGCTACACCTTC.

This clonotype has only a few counts. This sequence joins TRBV9 and TRBJ2-7, with 12 bases matching TRBD2. Germline assignment: CDR1 SGDLS and CDR2 YYNGEE. V trimming: 4 bases; J trimming: 5 bases; junction bases outside the gene matches: 10. The CDR3 extends over 16 amino acids. This chain's CDR3 is CASSSRTSGKFNEQYF. DNA of the CDR3: TGTGCCAGCAGCTCCAGGACTAGCGGGAAATTCAACGAGCAGTACTTC.

This clonotype was observed at least ten times. The genes are TRBV6-5 and TRBJ2-5; D ambiguous. The CDR3 sequence is 11 residues long. Germline V gene sequence: CDR1 MNHEY, CDR2 SVGAGI. Trimming took off 6 bases at V and 5 bases at J, with 7 bases between the two ends. The CDR3 reads CASRGKETQYF. CDR3 nucleotide sequence: TGTGCCAGCAGGGGGAAGGAGACCCAGTACTTC.

The chain employs TRBV7-9 and TRBJ2-7; the match to TRBD2 covers 8 bases. The CDR3 consists of 15 residues. With 5 bases clipped from V and 10 bases from J, the junction kept 16 bases outside the gene matches. Per the germline V gene, CDR1 is SEHNR and CDR2 is FQNEAQ (reference sequence). The DNA for the CDR3 is TGTGCCAGCAGCGGAGTGCGGGAGGATTCGGTCGAACAGTACTTC. This encodes CASSGVREDSVEQYF.

This chain uses TRBV7-9 with TRBJ1-2, with D perhaps TRBD1 (6 bases). Deletions cut 5 bases from V and 6 bases from J, with 13 bases between. This CDR3 spans 13 amino acids. Germline V gene sequence: CDR1 SEHNR, CDR2 FQNEAQ (reference sequence). The chain's CDR3 is CASSTRDNHGYTF. In DNA form, the CDR3 reads TGTGCCAGCAGCACTCGGGACAACCATGGCTACACCTTC.

In its sample, this clonotype was seen a few times. The genes are TRBV20-1 and TRBJ1-1; D gene uncertain. The V gene lost 6 bases and the J gene lost 4 bases, with 18 bases spanning the gap. The CDR3 has 14 amino acids. In germline, CDR1 is DFQATT, CDR2 SNEGSKA (reference sequence). CDR3 sequence: CSAHQARVGTEAFF. For the CDR3, the DNA is TGCAGTGCCCATCAGGCCCGAGTTGGCACTGAAGCTTTCTTT.

This clonotype has more than one count but fewer than ten. V and J are TRBV10-3 and TRBJ1-4, with 7 bases that match TRBD1. Germline values: CDR1 ENHRY, CDR2 SYGVKD. This CDR3 is 17 amino acids long. J lost 4 bases, V lost 10 bases, and 18 bases had no gene match. The CDR3 spells CASRTGTVTFGNEKLFF. In nucleotides, the CDR3 is TGTGCCAGCAGAACCGGGACAGTCACCTTCGGTAATGAAAAACTGTTTTTT.

There are many counts of this clonotype. The chain combines TRBV12-3 or TRBV12-4 with TRBJ2-7; TRBD1 agrees at 7 bases. Trimming took 4 bases from V and 4 from J; bases not matched to a gene: 7. The CDR3 sequence is 14 residues long. The CDR3, as DNA: TGTGCCAGCAGTTACCGAAGGACAGGTTACGAGCAGTACTTC. This encodes CASSYRRTGYEQYF.

The V gene is TRBV9, the J gene TRBJ1-6; 7 bases agree with TRBD1. This CDR3 contains 14 residues. The germline gives CDR1 SGDLS, CDR2 YYNGEE. After removal of 4 bases from V and 7 bases from J, the junction contained 5 bases not matched to a gene. DNA of the CDR3: TGTGCCAGCAGCTTACCAGGGGGAAATTCACCCCTCCACTTT. Protein: CASSLPGGNSPLHF.

The V and J genes are TRBV7-3 and TRBJ2-7; 12 bases fit TRBD2. J gave up 0 bases and V 5 bases, and 14 bases lay outside the gene matches. Germline lookup yields CDR1 SGHTA and CDR2 FQGTGA. This CDR3 has 19 residues. DNA for the CDR3: TGTGCCAGCAGCCAAGAACTAGCGGGGGGAAATCCAAGCTCCTACGAGCAGTACTTC. It codes for CASSQELAGGNPSSYEQYF. Full variable domain (remainder filled in from reference TRBV7-3 and TRBJ2-7): GAGVSQTPSNKVTEKGKYVELRCDPISGHTALYWYRQSLGQGPEFLIYFQGTGAADDSGLPNDRFFAVRPEGSVSTLKIQRTERGDSAVYLCASSQELAGGNPSSYEQYFGPGTRLTVT.

With respect to this clonotype: Germline is not matched at one junction end, which may reflect a read error. This chain joins TRBV10-2 and TRBJ1-2; D uncertain. The V gene's germline CDR1 is WSHSY and CDR2 SAAADI. This CDR3 has 13 amino acids. The DNA of the CDR3 is TGTGCCAGCAGTGAGTCGGCCCCGGAGGGCTGCACCTTC. Protein sequence: CASSESAPEGCTF.

This clonotype was observed at least ten times. The chain recombines TRBV2 with TRBJ1-2; D not resolved. This CDR3 is 17 amino acids long. The ends were cut back, 4 bases at V and 4 bases at J, with 22 bases in the middle. Germline V lookup: CDR1 SNHLY, CDR2 FYNNEI. The CDR3 nucleotides read TGTGCCAGCAGTGGGGCCTTCTTGGAGAGTATTCGCTATGGCTACACCTTC. Protein product: CASSGAFLESIRYGYTF.

This chain connects TRBV5-4 to TRBJ2-6; D might be TRBD2 (6 bases). The ends were cut back, 2 bases at V and 0 bases at J, with 12 bases in the middle. This CDR3 is built from 17 residues. The germline V gene encodes CDR1 SGHNT and CDR2 YYREEE (reference sequence). The CDR3 DNA follows: TGTGCCAGCAGCTTAGCCCGCGGGGCCTCTGGGGCCAACGTCCTGACTTTC. Its protein is CASSLARGASGANVLTF.

This clonotype was detected many times. The rearrangement uses TRBV19 and TRBJ1-5, with D maybe TRBD1 (6 bases). Germline CDR1 reads LNHDA; CDR2 reads SQIVND (reference sequence). The CDR3 sequence is 16 residues long. V was clipped by 3 bases and J by 4 bases, with 16 bases between them. CDR3 amino acids: CASSILFGQLNQPQHF. As DNA, the CDR3 is TGTGCCAGTAGTATCCTCTTCGGACAGCTTAATCAGCCCCAGCATTTT.

This rearrangement joins TRBV24-1 to TRBJ2-5; D unresolved. V lost 4 bases and J 7 bases, leaving 12 bases between the germline ends. The CDR3 has 13 amino acids. The germline gives CDR1 KGHDR, CDR2 SFDVKD. The CDR3: CATSDSSVGTQYF. The CDR3 bases are TGTGCCACCAGTGACTCTAGTGTGGGGACCCAGTACTTC.

The chain uses TRBV10-2 and TRBJ2-7; D may match TRBD1 or TRBD2 (5 bases each). This CDR3 contains 11 residues. V lost 4 bases, J lost 9 bases, and 10 bases lay in between. Germline CDR1 reads WSHSY; CDR2 reads SAAADI. CDR3 in amino acids: CASSGGSGQYF. DNA for the CDR3: TGCGCCAGCAGTGGGGGGAGTGGGCAGTACTTC.